These 10 T cell receptor beta chains came from one sample sequenced in a study of T cells in Graves' hyperthyroidism and ophthalmopathy. From RNA transcripts, TCR beta CDR3 regions were amplified. The HTBI primer set was used in a first-round RT-PCR of the TCR CDR3. TCRdb called the multiplex PCR reads again in MiXCR, with one record for every CDR3 protein. The table lists 700,000 or so distinct CDR3 sequences, over 15% of them singletons, with 8.4% in the top ten. What was sequenced was blood. The receptors were gathered from a man younger than 35 with Graves' hyperthyroidism.

The V and J genes are TRBV6-1 and TRBJ2-7, with TRBD1 identical over 7 bases. The junction had 4 bases not matched to a gene; V was cut back by 2 bases and J by 3 bases. The germline V gene has CDR1 MNHNS and CDR2 SASEGT. The CDR3 is 14 amino acids. The CDR3 DNA sequence: TGTGCCAGCAGTGAACGACAGGGTGTCTACGAGCAGTACTTC. It yields the protein CASSERQGVYEQYF.

The chain combines TRBV20-1 with TRBJ2-2; possible D gene TRBD2, 6 bases. The CDR3 runs to 17 residues. Trimming left V 5 bases short and J 1 base short, with 20 bases between. Per the germline V gene, CDR1 is DFQATT and CDR2 is SNEGSKA (reference sequence). The chain's CDR3 is CSARAPHGTQNTGELFF. Here the CDR3 DNA reads TGCAGTGCTCGCGCCCCACACGGGACTCAGAACACCGGGGAGCTGTTTTTT.

In its sample, this clonotype was seen many times. The chain uses TRBV20-1 and TRBJ2-1; 14 bases fit TRBD2. This CDR3 contains 14 residues. V dropped 2 bases and J dropped 7; count of bases not matched to a gene: 1. Germline V gene data show CDR1 as DFQATT and CDR2 as SNEGSKA (reference sequence). CDR3 nucleotides: TGCAGTGCTAGAAGGACTAGCGGGAGGAATGAGCAGTTCTTC. Its translation is CSARRTSGRNEQFF.

This clonotype was counted at least ten times. The V gene is TRBV28, the J gene TRBJ2-1; 9 bases agree with TRBD2. V lost 3 bases, J lost 3 bases, and 6 bases stayed unmatched. Germline V lookup: CDR1 MDHEN, CDR2 SYDVKM. This CDR3 contains 16 residues. The CDR3 protein is CASSFLTSGLYNEQFF. In nucleotides, the CDR3 is TGTGCCAGCAGTTTTTTGACTAGCGGCCTCTACAATGAGCAGTTCTTC.

This clonotype was picked up a small number of times. V and J are TRBV6-1 and TRBJ1-1; TRBD1 matches 9 bases. The V segment lost 5 bases and the J segment 1 base; nucleotides outside the gene matches: 5. CDR3 length: 15 amino acids. Germline V gene sequence: CDR1 MNHNS, CDR2 SASEGT. The CDR3 sequence is CASSKGQGTNTEAFF. The CDR3 DNA follows: TGTGCCAGCAGTAAGGGACAGGGAACGAACACTGAAGCTTTCTTT.

This clonotype has at least ten counts. The chain recombines TRBV2 with TRBJ1-2; possible D gene TRBD1, 5 bases. The V and J ends lost 2 bases and 4 bases respectively, with 17 bases between them. CDR1 and CDR2 from the germline V gene are SNHLY and FYNNEI. The CDR3 is made up of 16 amino acids. The CDR3 DNA follows: TGTGCCAGCAGTGAATACGGGTCAGGGTTAACCTATGGCTACACCTTC. This sequence encodes CASSEYGSGLTYGYTF.

This clonotype came up many times. This chain joins TRBV3-1 and TRBJ2-5, with 11 bases that match TRBD2. The CDR3 runs 15 residues. Germline lookup yields CDR1 LGHDT and CDR2 YNNKEL (reference sequence). Losses at the gene ends were 2 bases for V and 5 bases for J; bases not matched to a gene: 4. CDR3 nucleotide sequence: TGTGCCAGCAGCCAATTAGCGGGAGGGCGGGAGACCCAGTACTTC. Its translation: CASSQLAGGRETQYF.

The chain joins TRBV5-1 to TRBJ2-7, with unresolved D. The CDR3 runs 15 residues. V lost 0 bases, J lost 2 bases, and 12 bases lay in between. The germline gives CDR1 SGHRS, CDR2 YFSETQ. As DNA, the CDR3 is TGCGCCAGCAGCTTGGGGCTGGGATTTACCTACGAGCAGTACTTC. This sequence encodes CASSLGLGFTYEQYF.

Worth noting for this clonotype: A much larger clone sits a single nucleotide away, making a read error possible. The genes are TRBV7-3 and TRBJ2-3, with TRBD2 identical over 14 bases. The J segment lost 4 bases and the V segment lost 5 bases, leaving 5 bases of the junction unmatched. The CDR3 sequence is 16 residues long. Germline V gives CDR1 SGHTA, CDR2 FQGTGA. CDR3 DNA: TGTGCCAGCAGCCCCGGGACTAGCGGGGGCGCAGATACGCAGTATTTT. The encoded protein is CASSPGTSGGADTQYF.

This clonotype appeared a few times. The chain employs TRBV29-1 and TRBJ2-3, with 8 bases fitting TRBD2. Germline V gene sequence: CDR1 SQVTM, CDR2 ANQGSEA. Trimming removed 2 bases from V and 3 bases from J; junction bases left unmatched: 7. The CDR3 loop spans 15 amino acids. CDR3: CSVELSGRGTDTQYF. CDR3 nucleotide sequence: TGCAGCGTTGAATTGTCCGGGAGGGGTACAGATACGCAGTATTTT.